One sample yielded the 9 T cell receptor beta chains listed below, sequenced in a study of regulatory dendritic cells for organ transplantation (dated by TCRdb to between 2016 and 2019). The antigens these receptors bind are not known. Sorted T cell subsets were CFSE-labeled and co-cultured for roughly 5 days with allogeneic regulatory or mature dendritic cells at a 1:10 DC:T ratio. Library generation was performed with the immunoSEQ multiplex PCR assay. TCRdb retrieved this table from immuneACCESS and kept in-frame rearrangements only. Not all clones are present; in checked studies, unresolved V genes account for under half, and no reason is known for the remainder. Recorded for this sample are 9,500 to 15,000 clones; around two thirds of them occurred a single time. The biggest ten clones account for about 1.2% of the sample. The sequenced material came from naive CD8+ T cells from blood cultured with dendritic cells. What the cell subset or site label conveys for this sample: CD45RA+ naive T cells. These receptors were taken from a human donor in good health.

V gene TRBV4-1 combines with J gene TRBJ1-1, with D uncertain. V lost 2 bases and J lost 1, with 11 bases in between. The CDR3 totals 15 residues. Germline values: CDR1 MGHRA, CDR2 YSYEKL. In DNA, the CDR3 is TGCGCCAGCAGCCAACATGGGCAGCCGAACACTGAAGCTTTCTTT. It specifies CASSQHGQPNTEAFF.

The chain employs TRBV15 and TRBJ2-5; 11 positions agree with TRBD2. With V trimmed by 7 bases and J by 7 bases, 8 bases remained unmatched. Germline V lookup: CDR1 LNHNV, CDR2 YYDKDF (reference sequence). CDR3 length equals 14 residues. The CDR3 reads CATKTGTSGGTQYF. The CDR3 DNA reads TGTGCCACCAAAACCGGGACTAGCGGTGGGACCCAGTACTTC.

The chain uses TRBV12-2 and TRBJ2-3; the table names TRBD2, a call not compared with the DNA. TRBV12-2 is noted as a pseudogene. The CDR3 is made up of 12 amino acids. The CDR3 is CASRPYAETQYF. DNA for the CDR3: TGTGCAAGTCGCCCCTACGCGGAGACGCAGTATTTT.

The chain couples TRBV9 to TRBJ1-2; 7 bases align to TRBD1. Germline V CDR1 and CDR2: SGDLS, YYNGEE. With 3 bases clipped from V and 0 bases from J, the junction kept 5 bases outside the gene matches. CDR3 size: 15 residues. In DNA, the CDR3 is TGTGCCAGCAGCGATGCCGGGACAGCTAACTATGGCTACACCTTC. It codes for CASSDAGTANYGYTF.

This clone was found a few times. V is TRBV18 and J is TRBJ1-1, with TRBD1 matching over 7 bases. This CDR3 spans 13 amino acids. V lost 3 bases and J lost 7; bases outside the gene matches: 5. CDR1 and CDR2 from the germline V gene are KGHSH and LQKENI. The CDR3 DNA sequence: TGTGCCAGCTCACCCCGGGACAGCAATGAAGCTTTCTTT. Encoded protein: CASSPRDSNEAFF.

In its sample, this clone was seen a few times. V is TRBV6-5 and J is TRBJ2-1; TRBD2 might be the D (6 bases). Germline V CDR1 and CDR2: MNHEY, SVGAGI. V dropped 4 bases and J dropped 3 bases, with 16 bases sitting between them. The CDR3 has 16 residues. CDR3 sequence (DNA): TGTGCCAGCAGTTCCGACCGGGACTCCGTCTACAATGAGCAGTTCTTC. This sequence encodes CASSSDRDSVYNEQFF.

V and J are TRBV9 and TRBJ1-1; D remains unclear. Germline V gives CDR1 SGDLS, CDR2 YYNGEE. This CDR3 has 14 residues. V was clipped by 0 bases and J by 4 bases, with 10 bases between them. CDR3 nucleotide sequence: TGTGCCAGCAGCGTAGGTAGCGGTGCCACTGAAGCTTTCTTT. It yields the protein CASSVGSGATEAFF.

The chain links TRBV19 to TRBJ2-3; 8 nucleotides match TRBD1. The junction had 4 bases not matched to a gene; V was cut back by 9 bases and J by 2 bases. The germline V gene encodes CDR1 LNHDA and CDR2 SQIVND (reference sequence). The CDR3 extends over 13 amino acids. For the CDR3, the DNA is TGTGCCAGCGGGCAGGGGGCCACAGATACGCAGTATTTT. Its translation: CASGQGATDTQYF.

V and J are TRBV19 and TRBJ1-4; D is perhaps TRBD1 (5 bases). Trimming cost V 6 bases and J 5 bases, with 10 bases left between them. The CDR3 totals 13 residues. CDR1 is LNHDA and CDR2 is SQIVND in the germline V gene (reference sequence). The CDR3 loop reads CASRGAGNEKLFF. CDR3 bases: TGTGCCAGTAGAGGGGCAGGGAATGAAAAACTGTTTTTT.